This T cell receptor beta chain is from a study of T-cell memory formation after mild COVID-19. General study results and limits: Memory cells collected pre-infection included some clones that later responded, suggesting cross-reactive memory joined. Clones contracting across day 15 to 85 had a balanced CD4/CD8 profile; later expanding clones leaned CD4+.

Via MiXCR, TCRdb re-called the 5' RACE reads, giving one row per CDR3 protein. The sample includes a few hundred thousand distinct CDR3 sequences, approximately 9% of them seen just once. This clonotype was counted many times. Its antigen remains unknown. V lost 5 bases and J lost 0, with 17 bases in between. The CDR3 runs 15 residues. Germline values: CDR1 DFQATT, CDR2 SNEGSKA (reference sequence). This clonotype was obtained from a man aged 18 to 30 who had mild COVID-19 (a few samples of this study predate the infection). Cell type and time point are not known. The sample comprised PBMCs or a T cell subset sorted from them (not recorded which). The chain is built from TRBV20-1 and TRBJ2-7, with a tentative D call TRBD2 (7 bases). The CDR3 protein is CSAPLSGGGSYEQYF. The CDR3 DNA reads as TGCAGTGCTCCCTTGTCGGGGGGCGGCTCCTACGAGCAGTACTTC.